The 10 T cell receptor beta chains below all came from one sample that was sequenced in a study of cytomegalovirus exposure and HLA in healthy donors. Primers included in the PCR were 60 Vbeta and 13 Jbeta primers. The assay was immunoSEQ multiplex PCR, and TCRdb's table has in-frame clones only and misses some. The sample lists 140,000 or so clones; around two thirds were seen once. Input material: PBMCs. Receptors were obtained from a male donor in good health and CMV-seronegative.

V gene TRBV30 combines with J gene TRBJ1-4, with D possibly being TRBD1 (5 bases). This CDR3 is built from 13 residues. Germline-derived CDR1 and CDR2 are GTSNPN and SVGIG (reference sequence). V was clipped by 2 bases and J by 8 bases, with 12 bases between them. The CDR3 here is CAWSLQGTEKLFF. In DNA form, the CDR3 reads TGTGCCTGGAGTCTTCAGGGCACAGAAAAACTGTTTTTT.

The V and J genes are TRBV2 and TRBJ1-5; a possible D gene is TRBD1 (6 bases). The length of the CDR3 is 15 residues. The ends were cut back, 3 bases at V and 7 bases at J, with 16 bases in the middle. Germline values: CDR1 SNHLY, CDR2 FYNNEI. The CDR3 loop is CASSDPRGAGQPQHF. The CDR3 coding sequence is TGTGCCAGCAGTGACCCCCGGGGGGCTGGACAGCCCCAGCATTTT.

The rearrangement links TRBV7-3 to TRBJ2-7; 8 nucleotides agree with TRBD1. The V and J ends lost 3 bases and 6 bases, in that order; junction bases with no gene match: 7. This CDR3 spans 14 amino acids. Germline CDR1 reads SGHTA; CDR2 reads FQGTGA. The CDR3 reads CASSFGQGSSEQYF. CDR3 bases: TGTGCCAGCAGCTTTGGACAGGGCTCGTCCGAGCAGTACTTC. The entire variable domain, with the rest obtained from reference TRBV7-3 and TRBJ2-7, is as follows: GAGVSQTPSNKVTEKGKYVELRCDPISGHTALYWYRQSLGQGPEFLIYFQGTGAADDSGLPNDRFFAVRPEGSVSTLKIQRTERGDSAVYLCASSFGQGSSEQYFGPGTRLTVT.

V usage is TRBV11-3 and J usage is TRBJ2-5; 12 bases are a match to TRBD2. The V gene's germline CDR1 is SGHNT and CDR2 YENEEA. The trim removed 5 bases at V and 4 bases at J, leaving 14 bases unmatched. The CDR3 is 18 residues long. CDR3 bases: TGTGCCAGCAGCCCAGGTGGACTAGCGGGGTCGGTTCGAGAGACCCAGTACTTC. Translating it yields CASSPGGLAGSVRETQYF.

This chain connects TRBV4-3 to TRBJ1-6; a possible D gene is TRBD1 (6 bases). V was pared by 1 base and J by 0 bases, with 10 bases between. CDR1 is LGHNA and CDR2 is YSLEER in the germline V gene. CDR3 length: 17 residues. Here the CDR3 DNA reads TGCGCCAGCAGCCAAGCGACAGGCGTCTCCTATAATTCACCCCTCCACTTT. Residues: CASSQATGVSYNSPLHF.

The chain is built from TRBV19 and TRBJ1-5, with D possibly TRBD1 on 6 matching bases. The germline V and J ends were trimmed by 5 bases and 2 bases, with 10 bases remaining between them. Germline V lookup: CDR1 LNHDA, CDR2 SQIVND (reference sequence). The CDR3 consists of 14 residues. CDR3: CASSPGTRNQPQHF. In DNA, the CDR3 is TGTGCCAGTAGTCCCGGGACACGCAATCAGCCCCAGCATTTT.

This CDR3 reads CASSFGEALDTDTQYF. CDR3 in DNA: TGTGCCAGCAGCTTCGGTGAGGCCCTTGACACAGATACGCAGTATTTT. J is TRBJ2-3 and V is TRBV7-8; D call uncertain. From germline, CDR1 is SGHVS and CDR2 FQNEAQ. The CDR3 has 16 amino acids. Between the trimmed V and J ends, which lost 3 bases and 2 bases, there was a span of 15 bases.

V and J are TRBV4-1 and TRBJ2-7; 7 bases fit TRBD1. The CDR3 totals 13 residues. Per the germline V gene, CDR1 is MGHRA and CDR2 is YSYEKL. The junction had 2 bases not matched to a gene; V was cut back by 3 bases and J by 3 bases. For the CDR3, the DNA is TGCGCCAGCAGCCAGAACAGGGGCTACGAGCAGTACTTC. It codes for CASSQNRGYEQYF.

This clone was observed a few times. CDR3 loop: CASSLEERGDNTDTQYF. The CDR3 DNA reads TGCGCCAGCAGCTTGGAGGAGCGGGGGGATAACACAGATACGCAGTATTTT. The chain carries TRBV5-1 and TRBJ2-3, with 9 bases aligning to TRBD2. Per germline, CDR1 SGHRS and CDR2 YFSETQ. V was pared by 0 bases and J by 2 bases, with 7 bases of the junction left unmatched. The CDR3 loop spans 17 amino acids.

In this sample, this clone turned up a few times. This chain links TRBV6-5 with TRBJ1-2; 7 bases are a match to TRBD1. Germline CDR1 and CDR2: MNHEY and SVGAGI. The V gene end was trimmed by 5 bases and the J gene end by 0 bases; junction bases not matched to a gene: 6. This CDR3 spans 15 amino acids. This CDR3 is CASSAYTGANYGYTF. In DNA, the CDR3 is TGTGCCAGCAGTGCATACACAGGGGCTAACTATGGCTACACCTTC.